A single sample gave rise to the 7 T cell receptor beta chains below, sequenced in a study of OX40 agonist ivuxolimab in advanced cancers. Sequenced by immunoSEQ multiplex PCR; TCRdb stores in-frame clones only, minus some. The sample holds 15,000 to 20,000 clones, more than 85% seen once. Sequenced material: CD4+ or CD8+ T cells sorted from blood, taken in a trial of the OX40 agonist ivuxolimab. The receptor set was obtained from an adult with an advanced solid tumor such as melanoma, head and neck, liver or kidney cancer.

The chain carries TRBV29-1 and TRBJ1-1, with D unresolved. CDR1 SQVTM and CDR2 ANQGSEA come from the germline V gene. V lost 8 bases, J lost 6 bases, and 16 bases lay in between. The CDR3 consists of 12 residues. CDR3 residues: CSSEGEAAEAFF. The CDR3 region has the DNA TGCAGCTCCGAAGGTGAGGCGGCTGAAGCTTTCTTT.

The V and J genes are TRBV9 and TRBJ1-1; D gene ambiguous. V lost 4 bases and J lost 6, with 13 bases in between. Germline CDR1 and CDR2: SGDLS and YYNGEE. The CDR3 is 13 amino acids. Written as DNA, the CDR3 is TGTGCCAGCAGCACCGGGGAGGACCCTGAAGCTTTCTTT. Its protein is CASSTGEDPEAFF.

Only one count was recorded for this clone. V and J are TRBV5-6 and TRBJ2-3; maybe TRBD1 (5 bases). The CDR3 is 14 amino acids. Per germline, CDR1 SGHDT and CDR2 YYEEEE. V lost 6 bases to trimming and J lost 4 bases, with 15 bases between them. This CDR3 is CASNLYEGADTQYF. CDR3 nucleotides: TGTGCCAGCAACCTTTATGAAGGGGCAGATACGCAGTATTTT.

This clone appeared once. The V and J genes are TRBV27 and TRBJ2-7; tentatively, D is TRBD1 or TRBD2 (5 bases each). The CDR3 is made up of 13 amino acids. V was pared by 4 bases and J by 7 bases, with 14 bases between. Germline V lookup: CDR1 MNHEY, CDR2 SMNVEV (reference sequence). The CDR3 bases are TGTGCCAGCAGTTCCCCAGGGAGTTGGGAGCAGTACTTC. Its protein product is CASSSPGSWEQYF.

V and J are TRBV10-3 and TRBJ2-3, with D perhaps matching TRBD2 (5 bases). The CDR3 is made up of 13 amino acids. The V gene's germline CDR1 is ENHRY and CDR2 SYGVKD. V lost 6 bases and J lost 6, with 13 bases in between. The CDR3: CAISLGERDTQYF. In DNA form, the CDR3 reads TGTGCCATCAGCCTTGGGGAGAGGGATACGCAGTATTTT.

The genes are TRBV19 and TRBJ2-3; 8 bases map to TRBD1. The CDR3 spans 14 residues. From germline, CDR1 is LNHDA and CDR2 SQIVND (reference sequence). With V trimmed by 10 bases and J by 1 base, 7 bases remained unmatched. CDR3 region: CATSGGAGTDTQYF. The CDR3 region has the DNA TGTGCCACTTCAGGGGGCGCCGGCACAGATACGCAGTATTTT. Supplemented by reference TRBV19 and TRBJ2-3, the full variable domain reads DGGITQSPKYLFRKEGQNVTLSCEQNLNHDAMYWYRQDPGQGLRLIYYSQIVNDFQKGDIAEGYSVSREKKESFPLTVTSAQKNPTAFYLCATSGGAGTDTQYFGPGTRLTVL.

The rearrangement links TRBV7-9 to TRBJ2-3, with 14 positions matching TRBD2. J lost 3 bases, V lost 4 bases, and 3 bases had no gene match. The CDR3 contains 16 residues. Germline V CDR1 and CDR2: SEHNR, FQNEAQ (reference sequence). The CDR3 sequence is CASSSRTSGGTDTQYF. The CDR3 bases are TGTGCCAGCAGCTCGAGGACTAGCGGGGGGACAGATACGCAGTATTTT.